Following are 27 T cell receptor beta chains from one sample sequenced in a study of T cells in Graves' hyperthyroidism and ophthalmopathy. The source material, RNA transcripts, was used to amplify TCR beta CDR3 regions. First-round RT-PCR of the TCR CDR3 relied on the HTBI primer set. TCRdb analysed the multiplex PCR reads with MiXCR anew, one entry per CDR3 protein. The sample lists hundreds of thousands of distinct CDR3 sequences, around 21% occurring once. Input material: blood. The receptors were sampled from a man aged 25-45 years with Graves' ophthalmopathy.

This clonotype was observed many times. V and J are TRBV5-5 and TRBJ2-1, with 14 bases aligning to TRBD2. In germline, CDR1 is SGHKS, CDR2 YYEKEE (reference sequence). With V trimmed by 6 bases and J by 7 bases, 15 bases remained unmatched. The CDR3 contains 18 residues. CDR3 sequence (DNA): TGTGCCAGCACGCCCCTTCCCCCCGGGACTAGCGGGAGTAATGAGCAGTTCTTC. Translating gives CASTPLPPGTSGSNEQFF.

The rearrangement links TRBV2 to TRBJ2-3; TRBD1 agrees at 7 bases. Trimming took 5 bases from V and 0 from J; bases not matched to a gene: 8. This CDR3 spans 16 amino acids. Germline V gene lookup returns CDR1 SNHLY and CDR2 FYNNEI. The CDR3 here is CASSRNRGTSTDTQYF. The CDR3 nucleotides read TGTGCCAGCAGTCGTAACAGGGGAACTAGCACAGATACGCAGTATTTT.

This clonotype was seen more than once but under ten times. This chain connects TRBV6-1 to TRBJ2-2; TRBD2 aligns across 8 bases. This CDR3 is 16 amino acids long. Trimming at V came to 6 bases and at J to 3 bases, leaving 9 bases not matched to a gene. The germline V gene encodes CDR1 MNHNS and CDR2 SASEGT. The CDR3 here is CASSSVASGHTGELFF. The CDR3 coding sequence is TGTGCCAGCAGCTCGGTGGCTAGCGGGCACACCGGGGAGCTGTTTTTT.

The chain uses TRBV5-1 and TRBJ2-5, with TRBD2 matching over 10 bases. The CDR3 covers 15 residues. V lost 4 bases to trimming and J lost 2 bases; unmatched junction nucleotides: 5. CDR1 is SGHRS, CDR2 YFSETQ, per germline. The CDR3 DNA reads as TGCGCCAGCAGCCGAGCGGGAGGGATTCAAGAGACCCAGTACTTC. Its protein is CASSRAGGIQETQYF.

This clonotype was recorded a few times. The V and J genes are TRBV28 and TRBJ2-5, with 7 positions matching TRBD1. V lost 5 bases, J lost 4 bases, and 4 bases stayed unmatched. Germline-derived CDR1 and CDR2 are MDHEN and SYDVKM. CDR3 length: 13 amino acids. Here the CDR3 DNA reads TGTGCCAGCAGTGAACCAGGGGGAGAGACCCAGTACTTC. Encoded protein: CASSEPGGETQYF.

The chain recombines TRBV13 with TRBJ1-4; D possibly corresponds to TRBD1 (5 bases). From germline, CDR1 is PRHDT and CDR2 FYEKMQ (reference sequence). V lost 1 base, J lost 5 bases, and 8 bases lay in between. The CDR3 covers 14 residues. Here the CDR3 DNA reads TGTGCCAGCAGCTTAGCTGGGGGGAATGAAAAACTGTTTTTT. Encoded protein: CASSLAGGNEKLFF.

This clonotype was recorded at least ten times. The rearrangement uses TRBV28 and TRBJ2-3, with 7 bases that match TRBD2. The length of the CDR3 is 15 residues. With 2 bases clipped from V and 6 bases from J, the junction kept 8 bases outside the gene matches. Germline assignment: CDR1 MDHEN and CDR2 SYDVKM. In nucleotides, the CDR3 is TGTGCCAGCAGTTTAGAAGCAGGGAGGGTCGATACGCAGTATTTT. Residues: CASSLEAGRVDTQYF.

The genes are TRBV6-1 and TRBJ2-7, with D perhaps matching TRBD1 or TRBD2 (5 bases each). Germline CDR1 is MNHNS and CDR2 is SASEGT. The CDR3 has 16 residues. V lost 6 bases to trimming and J lost 0 bases, with 18 bases between them. CDR3 sequence reads: CASRAIGTASSYEQYF. In DNA form, the CDR3 reads TGTGCCAGCAGGGCAATCGGGACCGCGAGCTCCTACGAGCAGTACTTC.

This rearrangement joins TRBV6-2 or TRBV6-3 to TRBJ2-3; D possibly corresponds to TRBD2 (6 bases). V gave up 4 bases and J gave up 1 base, with 15 bases separating them. The CDR3 loop spans 16 amino acids. Germline V gene lookup returns CDR1 MNHEY and CDR2 SVGEGT. CDR3 loop: CASSCRLRDCTDTQYF. CDR3 bases: TGTGCCAGCAGTTGTCGGTTGCGGGACTGCACAGATACGCAGTATTTT.

This clonotype came up a few times. This chain links TRBV12-3 or TRBV12-4 with TRBJ1-2, with 9 positions matching TRBD1. CDR3 length equals 16 residues. The V gene end was trimmed by 4 bases and the J gene end by 6 bases; junction bases not matched to a gene: 12. The CDR3 coding sequence is TGTGCCAGCAGTTACTTCGCGGGACAGGGTTTCGATGGCTACACCTTC. It translates to CASSYFAGQGFDGYTF.

V is TRBV19 and J is TRBJ2-5, with 8 bases fitting TRBD2. The CDR3 is 15 amino acids. CDR1 LNHDA and CDR2 SQIVND come from the germline V gene (reference sequence). The V segment lost 6 bases and the J segment 5 bases; nucleotides outside the gene matches: 11. The CDR3 reads CASSNRGLEWETQYF. CDR3 nucleotide sequence: TGTGCCAGTAGCAACCGGGGACTAGAGTGGGAGACCCAGTACTTC. The entire variable domain, with the rest obtained from reference TRBV19 and TRBJ2-5, is as follows: DGGITQSPKYLFRKEGQNVTLSCEQNLNHDAMYWYRQDPGQGLRLIYYSQIVNDFQKGDIAEGYSVSREKKESFPLTVTSAQKNPTAFYLCASSNRGLEWETQYFGPGTRLLVL.

In its sample, this clonotype was seen many times. V and J are TRBV6-1 and TRBJ1-1; 10 nucleotides align to TRBD1. The junction had 5 bases not matched to a gene; V was cut back by 2 bases and J by 5 bases. The CDR3 spans 15 residues. The germline V gene has CDR1 MNHNS and CDR2 SASEGT. The CDR3 protein is CASSELWTGGTEAFF. In DNA form, the CDR3 reads TGTGCCAGCAGTGAACTCTGGACAGGGGGTACTGAAGCTTTCTTT.

This clonotype was counted ten times or more. The V and J genes are TRBV6-5 and TRBJ2-7; possibly TRBD1 or TRBD2 for D (5 bases each). The CDR3 has 15 residues. V lost 3 bases and J lost 3, with 15 bases in between. In germline, CDR1 is MNHEY, CDR2 SVGAGI. The CDR3 nucleotides are TGTGCCAGCAGTTATCGAGGGGATGATCTCTACGAGCAGTACTTC. Residues: CASSYRGDDLYEQYF.

This clonotype was seen only a few times. This chain links TRBV19 with TRBJ2-1; TRBD2 matches at 14 bases. The CDR3 loop spans 15 amino acids. With 6 bases clipped from V and 8 bases from J, the junction kept 6 bases outside the gene matches. Germline-derived CDR1 and CDR2 are LNHDA and SQIVND (reference sequence). The CDR3 DNA follows: TGTGCCAGTAGCGGGACTAGCGGGAGTTTTGATGAGCAGTTCTTC. Its protein is CASSGTSGSFDEQFF.

The table lists this clonotype with a few counts. This chain joins TRBV10-3 and TRBJ1-2; 8 nucleotides match TRBD1. The germline V gene encodes CDR1 ENHRY and CDR2 SYGVKD. The J segment lost 2 bases and the V segment lost 1 base, leaving 0 bases of the junction unmatched. The CDR3 runs to 14 residues. The CDR3 is CAISEWDRNYGYTF. The CDR3 nucleotides are TGTGCCATCAGTGAGTGGGACAGGAACTATGGCTACACCTTC.

The table lists this clonotype with a count of one. J is TRBJ1-2 and V is TRBV28; no reliable D call. The V end was cut by 7 bases, the J end by 2 bases, with 8 bases between. Germline assignment: CDR1 MDHEN and CDR2 SYDVKM. The CDR3 runs to 12 residues. The CDR3 bases are TGTGCCAGCACCACACCAAACTATGGCTACACCTTC. Translated: CASTTPNYGYTF.

The table lists this clonotype with many counts. This chain connects TRBV2 to TRBJ1-2; D gene unclear. Germline V gene lookup returns CDR1 SNHLY and CDR2 FYNNEI. V was shortened by 10 bases and J by 3 bases, with 12 bases between the two germline ends. The CDR3 has 12 residues. CDR3 coding DNA: TGTGCCATCCGCGGGTCGCACTATGGCTACACCTTC. It codes for CAIRGSHYGYTF.

This chain links TRBV29-1 with TRBJ1-4; possible D gene TRBD1, 6 bases. V was cut by 3 bases and J by 5 bases, with 10 bases left in between. In germline, CDR1 is SQVTM, CDR2 ANQGSEA. The CDR3 consists of 13 residues. CDR3 protein: CSVETGLNEKLFF. The CDR3 bases are TGCAGCGTTGAGACAGGCCTGAATGAAAAACTGTTTTTT.

This clonotype was seen a few times. This chain joins TRBV24-1 and TRBJ2-2, with unresolved D. Trimming removed 4 bases at V and 8 bases at J, with 13 bases between. Germline assignment: CDR1 KGHDR and CDR2 SFDVKD. The CDR3 runs to 14 residues. The CDR3 nucleotides read TGTGCCACCAGTGAATACGGGCCTGTGGGGGAGCTGTTTTTT. Translated: CATSEYGPVGELFF.

This clonotype was detected only a few times. The chain recombines TRBV6-1 with TRBJ2-6, with D hard to call. This CDR3 contains 15 residues. Germline values: CDR1 MNHNS, CDR2 SASEGT. V gave up 6 bases and J gave up 0 bases, with 9 bases separating them. The CDR3 coding sequence is TGTGCCAGCAGACCCCAGAACTCTGGGGCCAACGTCCTGACTTTC. Encoded protein: CASRPQNSGANVLTF.

This clonotype was observed at least ten times. The rearrangement joins TRBV2 to TRBJ1-5; tentative D call: TRBD1 (5 bases). This CDR3 comprises 14 residues. V lost 6 bases, J lost 3 bases, and 12 bases lay in between. CDR1 and CDR2 from the germline V gene are SNHLY and FYNNEI. CDR3 protein: CASSERQNNQPQHF. CDR3 in DNA: TGTGCCAGCAGCGAACGACAGAACAATCAGCCCCAGCATTTT.

This clonotype was picked up a small number of times. CDR3 in amino acids: CSASRDRGLEETQYF. CDR3 nucleotide sequence: TGCAGTGCTAGTCGTGACAGGGGGCTGGAAGAGACCCAGTACTTC. The genes are TRBV20-1 and TRBJ2-5; 10 bases fit TRBD1. Germline V CDR1 and CDR2: DFQATT, SNEGSKA (reference sequence). The CDR3 is 15 residues long. After removal of 3 bases from V and 3 bases from J, the junction contained 7 bases not matched to a gene.

On this clonotype: A read error may explain this, as a much larger clone is one base away. The rearrangement joins TRBV3-1 to TRBJ1-2, with a tentative D call TRBD1 (5 bases). CDR1 is LGHDT and CDR2 is YNNKEL in the germline V gene (reference sequence). Trimming pared 1 base from V and 4 bases from J, leaving 7 bases between. This CDR3 is 13 amino acids long. This CDR3 is CASSQGQSYGYTF. The CDR3 nucleotides are TGTGCCAGCAGCCAAGGACAGAGCTATGGCTACACCTTC.

This clonotype was seen repeatedly, ten times or more. The chain links TRBV2 to TRBJ1-5; 10 bases are shared with TRBD1. This CDR3 contains 14 residues. Germline CDR1 and CDR2: SNHLY and FYNNEI. Trimming took 7 bases from V and 9 from J; bases not matched to a gene: 9. The CDR3 protein is CASTSGTGDRPQHF. In DNA form, the CDR3 reads TGTGCCAGCACGTCCGGGACAGGGGACCGGCCCCAGCATTTT.

There are a few counts of this clonotype. A read error may be the cause here, since a much bigger clone is one base away. The chain has TRBV10-3 and TRBJ2-7, with D unclear. This CDR3 contains 13 residues. From germline, CDR1 is ENHRY and CDR2 SYGVKD. The V end was cut by 4 bases, the J end by 6 bases, with 13 bases between. CDR3 sequence (DNA): TGTGCCATCAGTGGTAGCCGGAGTGGCGAGCAGTACTTC. Translation: CAISGSRSGEQYF.

This clonotype was observed a handful of times. This sequence joins TRBV5-1 and TRBJ1-1; D ambiguous. Trimming shortened V by 0 bases and J by 6 bases, and 6 bases separated the two germline ends. Germline assignment: CDR1 SGHRS and CDR2 YFSETQ. This CDR3 has 12 residues. The CDR3 loop reads CASSLGIPEAFF. Here the CDR3 DNA reads TGCGCCAGCAGCTTGGGGATCCCTGAAGCTTTCTTT.

This chain connects TRBV6-1 to TRBJ2-7, with a tentative D call TRBD2 (6 bases). The V and J ends lost 2 bases and 6 bases respectively, with 17 bases between them. The CDR3 loop spans 15 amino acids. Germline CDR1 and CDR2: MNHNS and SASEGT. The CDR3 protein is CASSEYSREKGEQYF. The CDR3 DNA follows: TGTGCCAGCAGTGAATATTCCCGGGAGAAAGGCGAGCAGTACTTC.